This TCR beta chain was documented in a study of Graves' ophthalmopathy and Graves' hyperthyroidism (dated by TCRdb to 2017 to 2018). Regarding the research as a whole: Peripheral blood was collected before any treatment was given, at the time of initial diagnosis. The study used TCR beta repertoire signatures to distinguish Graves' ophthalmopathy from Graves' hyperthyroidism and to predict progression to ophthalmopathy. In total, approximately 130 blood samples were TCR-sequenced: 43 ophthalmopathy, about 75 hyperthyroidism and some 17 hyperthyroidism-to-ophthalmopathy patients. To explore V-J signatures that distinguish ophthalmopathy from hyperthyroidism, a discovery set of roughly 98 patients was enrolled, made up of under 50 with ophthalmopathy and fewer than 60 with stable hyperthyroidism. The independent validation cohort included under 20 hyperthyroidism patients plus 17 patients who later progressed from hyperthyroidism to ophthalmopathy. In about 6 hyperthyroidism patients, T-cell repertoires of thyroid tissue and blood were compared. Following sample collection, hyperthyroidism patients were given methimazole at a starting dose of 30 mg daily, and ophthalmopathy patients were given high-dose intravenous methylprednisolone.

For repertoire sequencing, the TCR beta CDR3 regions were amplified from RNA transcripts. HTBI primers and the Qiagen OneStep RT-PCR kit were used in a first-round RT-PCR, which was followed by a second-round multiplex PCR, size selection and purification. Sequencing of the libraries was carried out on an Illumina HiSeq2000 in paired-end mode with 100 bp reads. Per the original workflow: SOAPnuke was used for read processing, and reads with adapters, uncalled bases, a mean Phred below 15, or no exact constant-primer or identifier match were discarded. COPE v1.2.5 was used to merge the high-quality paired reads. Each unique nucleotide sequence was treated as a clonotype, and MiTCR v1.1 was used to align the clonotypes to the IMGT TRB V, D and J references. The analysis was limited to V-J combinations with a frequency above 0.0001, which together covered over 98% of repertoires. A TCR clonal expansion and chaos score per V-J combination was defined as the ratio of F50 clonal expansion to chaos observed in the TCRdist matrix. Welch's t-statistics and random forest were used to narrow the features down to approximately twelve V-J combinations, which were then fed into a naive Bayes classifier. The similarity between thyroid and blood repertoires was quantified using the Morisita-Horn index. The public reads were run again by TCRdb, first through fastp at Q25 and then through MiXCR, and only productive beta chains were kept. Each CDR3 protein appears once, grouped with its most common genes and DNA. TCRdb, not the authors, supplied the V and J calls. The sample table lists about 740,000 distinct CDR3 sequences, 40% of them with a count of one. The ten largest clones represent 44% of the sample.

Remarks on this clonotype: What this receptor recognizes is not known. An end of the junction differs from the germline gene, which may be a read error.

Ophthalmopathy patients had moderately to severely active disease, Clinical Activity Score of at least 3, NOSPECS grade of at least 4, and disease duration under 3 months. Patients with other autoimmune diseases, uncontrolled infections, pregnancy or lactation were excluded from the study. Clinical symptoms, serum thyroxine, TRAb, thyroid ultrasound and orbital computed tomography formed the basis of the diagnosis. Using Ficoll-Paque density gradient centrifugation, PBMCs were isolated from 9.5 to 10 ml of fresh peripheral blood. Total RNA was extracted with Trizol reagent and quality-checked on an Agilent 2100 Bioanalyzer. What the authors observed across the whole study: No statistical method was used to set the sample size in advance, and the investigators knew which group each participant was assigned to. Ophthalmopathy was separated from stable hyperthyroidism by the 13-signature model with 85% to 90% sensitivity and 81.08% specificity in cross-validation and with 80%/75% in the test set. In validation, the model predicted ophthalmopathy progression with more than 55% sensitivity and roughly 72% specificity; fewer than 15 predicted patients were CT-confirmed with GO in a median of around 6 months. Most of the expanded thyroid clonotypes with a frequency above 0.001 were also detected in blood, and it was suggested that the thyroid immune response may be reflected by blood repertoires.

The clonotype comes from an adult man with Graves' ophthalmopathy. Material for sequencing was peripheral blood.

CDR3 reads: CASRPRGSTGELFF. In nucleotides, the sequence is TGCGCCAGCAGACCCAGGGGGAGTACCGGGGAGCTGTTTTTT. Recombination linked TRBV25-1 to TRBJ2-2, and TRBD1 matches 7 of the central bases. The CDR3 covers 14 residues, taking in both the cysteine and the phenylalanine. The read is trimmed to its CDR3 DNA, 42 bases read in frame from base 1. As encoded in the germline V gene, CDR1 is MGHDK while CDR2 is SYGVNS.